The 18 T cell receptor beta chains below all came from one sample that was sequenced in a study of blood T cell repertoires in COVID-19. Profiled with immunoSEQ multiplex PCR; TCRdb holds only in-frame clones, not every one. The table has 310,000 or so clones, 80% to 90% seen once. The sample comprised PBMCs or T cells enriched from blood (not recorded which). These receptors all stem from a woman aged 18-30 years who had recovered from COVID-19.

The V gene is TRBV6-5, the J gene TRBJ1-2, with D uncertain. Germline CDR1 and CDR2: MNHEY and SVGAGI. Trimming pared 7 bases from V and 5 bases from J, leaving 17 bases between. CDR3 length equals 14 residues. The CDR3 sequence is CASTQSRSSYGYTF. CDR3 coding DNA: TGTGCCAGCACCCAATCGCGGTCTTCTTATGGCTACACCTTC.

The V gene is TRBV6-1, the J gene TRBJ1-2, with a tentative D call TRBD1 (6 bases). This CDR3 comprises 17 residues. V was clipped by 4 bases and J by 0 bases, with 18 bases between them. CDR1 and CDR2 (germline): MNHNS, SASEGT. The CDR3 loop reads CASSARDTSSTNYGYTF. The CDR3 bases are TGTGCCAGCAGTGCCCGGGACACCTCTTCGACTAACTATGGCTACACCTTC.

The chain uses TRBV5-1 and TRBJ1-3; TRBD1 agrees at 8 bases. V gave up 4 bases and J gave up 1 base; unmatched junction bases: 7. CDR1 SGHRS and CDR2 YFSETQ come from the germline V gene. The CDR3 consists of 16 residues. The CDR3 protein is CASSQLTGGSGNTIYF. The DNA of the CDR3 is TGCGCCAGCAGCCAACTCACAGGGGGGTCTGGAAACACCATATATTTT.

The rearrangement joins TRBV3-1 (or the pseudogene TRBV3-2) to TRBJ2-3, with TRBD1 as a possible D gene (6 bases). Trimming removed 2 bases at V and 2 bases at J, with 11 bases between. Germline V gene data show CDR1 as LGHDT and CDR2 as YNNKEL (reference sequence). The CDR3 totals 15 residues. The CDR3 sequence is CASSQNQGPTDTQYF. CDR3 coding DNA: TGTGCCAGCAGCCAAAATCAGGGGCCCACAGATACGCAGTATTTT.

The V and J genes are TRBV7-3 and TRBJ2-1; the match to TRBD2 covers 15 bases. Unmatched junction bases numbered 4, after V lost 5 bases and J lost 8 bases. CDR1 and CDR2 (germline): SGHTA, FQGTGA. The length of the CDR3 is 15 residues. DNA of the CDR3: TGTGCCAGCAGCCCGGGACTAGCGGGAGGATATGAGCAGTTCTTC. It translates to CASSPGLAGGYEQFF.

This chain links TRBV9 with TRBJ2-7, with 8 bases fitting TRBD1. The CDR3 is 14 amino acids. Trimming took 2 bases from V and 6 from J; bases not matched to a gene: 7. Per the germline V gene, CDR1 is SGDLS and CDR2 is YYNGEE. The CDR3 is CASSVGTGFFEQYF. The CDR3 DNA follows: TGTGCCAGCAGCGTCGGGACAGGATTCTTCGAGCAGTACTTC.

The rearrangement uses TRBV2 and TRBJ2-7; the match to TRBD1 covers 9 bases. Looked up from germline, CDR1 is SNHLY and CDR2 is FYNNEI. V lost 5 bases to trimming and J lost 7 bases; unmatched junction nucleotides: 6. The CDR3 sequence is 13 residues long. The CDR3 DNA follows: TGTGCCAGCAGTAGAACAGGGGGCGGGGAGCAGTACTTC. This encodes CASSRTGGGEQYF.

This chain joins TRBV7-8 and TRBJ2-3; 8 nucleotides agree with TRBD1. CDR3 size: 15 residues. Trimming took 5 bases from V and 1 from J; bases not matched to a gene: 5. Germline V gene lookup returns CDR1 SGHVS and CDR2 FQNEAQ. The CDR3, as DNA: TGTGCCAGCAGCCCCGGGACAGGAGGCACAGATACGCAGTATTTT. It yields the protein CASSPGTGGTDTQYF.

The V call is TRBV7-8, the J call TRBJ2-3; 12 nucleotides match TRBD2. Per germline, CDR1 SGHVS and CDR2 FQNEAQ. The CDR3 is 17 amino acids. The V and J ends lost 5 bases and 1 base, in that order; junction bases with no gene match: 7. The DNA for the CDR3 is TGTGCCAGCAGCCCGAGGACTAGCGGGGCGGGCACAGATACGCAGTATTTT. Translation: CASSPRTSGAGTDTQYF.

The V gene is TRBV19, the J gene TRBJ2-2, with D perhaps TRBD2 (5 bases). Germline loops: CDR1 LNHDA, CDR2 SQIVND (reference sequence). The CDR3 length is 17 residues. V was clipped by 3 bases and J by 1 base, with 15 bases between them. The CDR3 DNA sequence: TGTGCCAGTAGTATCCGGGCGGGCAGCGAGAACACCGGGGAGCTGTTTTTT. As protein: CASSIRAGSENTGELFF.

This chain joins TRBV19 and TRBJ2-1, with D maybe TRBD2 (6 bases). This CDR3 is 13 amino acids long. Trimming shortened V by 8 bases and J by 4 bases, and 12 bases separated the two germline ends. Germline V gene sequence: CDR1 LNHDA, CDR2 SQIVND (reference sequence). Here the CDR3 reads CASAGSSYNEQFF. Here the CDR3 DNA reads TGTGCCAGTGCGGGGAGCTCGTACAATGAGCAGTTCTTC.

This chain links TRBV7-2 with TRBJ2-3, with TRBD2 matching over 11 bases. Germline CDR1 reads SGHTA; CDR2 reads FQGNSA. The V segment lost 5 bases and the J segment 2 bases; nucleotides outside the gene matches: 6. The CDR3 is made up of 16 amino acids. As DNA, the CDR3 is TGTGCCAGCAGCATACTAGCGGGAGCTATCACAGATACGCAGTATTTT. Its protein product is CASSILAGAITDTQYF.

The V and J genes are TRBV7-2 and TRBJ1-1, with 9 bases fitting TRBD1. V was clipped by 5 bases and J by 7 bases; unmatched bases: 8. The germline V gene has CDR1 SGHTA and CDR2 FQGNSA. The CDR3 spans 14 residues. DNA for the CDR3: TGTGCCAGCAGCCCGGGGACAGGGTGGAATGAAGCTTTCTTT. Residues: CASSPGTGWNEAFF.

The chain carries TRBV19 and TRBJ1-1; D call uncertain. The V gene lost 5 bases and the J gene lost 4 bases, with 14 bases spanning the gap. The CDR3 contains 14 residues. Germline V lookup: CDR1 LNHDA, CDR2 SQIVND (reference sequence). CDR3 amino acids: CASSGLEIGTEAFF. The DNA for the CDR3 is TGTGCCAGTAGTGGGCTCGAGATTGGCACTGAAGCTTTCTTT.

V and J are TRBV3-1 (or the pseudogene TRBV3-2) and TRBJ1-3; D unclear. CDR1 LGHDT and CDR2 YNNKEL come from the germline V gene (reference sequence). V lost 3 bases and J 0 bases, leaving 15 bases between the germline ends. This CDR3 contains 17 residues. DNA for the CDR3: TGTGCCAGCAGCCATGGGCAGACAATAAACTCTGGAAACACCATATATTTT. It encodes CASSHGQTINSGNTIYF.

The chain has TRBV7-3 and TRBJ2-2; D may be TRBD2 (6 bases). Trimming cost V 5 bases and J 6 bases, with 10 bases left between them. Germline V gene data show CDR1 as SGHTA and CDR2 as FQGTGA. The CDR3 consists of 13 residues. The chain's CDR3 is CASSVTSPGELFF. CDR3 coding DNA: TGTGCCAGCAGCGTCACTAGCCCCGGGGAGCTGTTTTTT.

The chain employs TRBV3-1 (or the pseudogene TRBV3-2) and TRBJ2-7; 14 positions agree with TRBD2. V lost 2 bases to trimming and J lost 3 bases; unmatched junction nucleotides: 6. There are 17 residues in the CDR3. Germline assignment: CDR1 LGHDT and CDR2 YNNKEL (reference sequence). The CDR3 nucleotides read TGTGCCAGCAGCCAACCGGGACTAGCGGGAGCATTCTACGAGCAGTACTTC. This translates into CASSQPGLAGAFYEQYF.

This clone was detected ten times or more. The rearrangement uses TRBV5-4 and TRBJ1-3; D is undetermined. Germline values: CDR1 SGHNT, CDR2 YYREEE (reference sequence). The CDR3 extends over 12 amino acids. Deletions cut 7 bases from V and 4 bases from J, with 9 bases between. The DNA for the CDR3 is TGTGCCAGCGCGGTATTCGGAAACACCATATATTTT. It encodes CASAVFGNTIYF.